These T cell receptor beta chains were read from a single sample in a study of blood T cell repertoires in COVID-19. Some clones are missing from TCRdb's copy, which holds only in-frame ones; the method was immunoSEQ multiplex PCR. Altogether 150,000 to 200,000 clones are present, 75% to 90% being singletons, with the ten largest covering approximately 8%. The sequencing sample was made of peripheral blood. The receptors come from a woman aged 55-69 years with acute or convalescent COVID-19. The CDR3 runs from the conserved cysteine through the conserved F or W. The order of the fields is V gene, J gene, D gene, clone size, CDR3 protein, CDR3 DNA. D genes are given only for firm matches. Clone size is shown for a subset of rows, as once, few, many or a class of expanded clone.

>TRBV29-1|TRBJ1-5|TRBD1|-
CSASGGGSNQPQHF
TGCAGCGCTTCAGGGGGCGGGAGCAATCAGCCCCAGCATTTT
>TRBV18|TRBJ2-2|-|-
CASSLSGVKTGELFF
TGTGCCAGCTCTCTCTCGGGAGTAAAAACCGGGGAGCTGTTTTTT
>TRBV3-1/TRBV3-2|TRBJ2-1|-|-
CASSQVGEQFF
TGTGCCAGCAGTCAAGTCGGTGAGCAGTTCTTC
>TRBV2|TRBJ1-6|-|-
CASSVRGAGNSPLHF
TGTGCCAGCAGTGTCCGGGGAGCGGGGAATTCACCCCTCCACTTT
>TRBV6-5|TRBJ1-1|TRBD1|-
CASALRTGGAFF
TGTGCCAGCGCCCTACGGACAGGGGGAGCTTTCTTT
>TRBV15|TRBJ2-1|TRBD2|-
CATSSAMGRVNEQFF
TGTGCCACCAGCAGCGCCATGGGGAGGGTGAATGAGCAGTTCTTC
>TRBV9|TRBJ1-2|TRBD1|-
CASSAGGTGEYGYTF
TGTGCCAGCAGCGCGGGGGGGACAGGGGAATATGGCTACACCTTC
>TRBV6-5|TRBJ1-1|TRBD1|once
CASITGGSTEAFF
TGTGCCAGCATTACAGGGGGGAGCACTGAAGCTTTCTTT
>TRBV19|TRBJ1-3|TRBD1|-
CASSAQGGQGGNTIYF
TGTGCCAGTAGTGCCCAGGGGGGTCAAGGAGGAAACACCATATATTTT
>TRBV5-1|TRBJ1-5|-|-
CASSPVAGNQPQHF
TGCGCCAGCAGCCCGGTGGCGGGCAATCAGCCCCAGCATTTT
>TRBV27|TRBJ1-5|TRBD1|-
CASSSRTGRGEPQHF
TGTGCCAGCAGTTCCCGGACAGGGAGGGGAGAGCCCCAGCATTTT
>TRBV5-1|TRBJ2-3|TRBD2|-
CASSLVGSGSADTQYF
TGCGCCAGCAGCTTGGTGGGTAGCGGGAGTGCGGATACGCAGTATTTT
>TRBV20-1|TRBJ1-2|-|-
CSARDQGYTF
TGCAGTGCTAGAGATCAAGGCTACACCTTC
>TRBV28|TRBJ1-2|TRBD1|-
CASSRQGNYGYTF
TGTGCCAGCAGTCGACAGGGGAACTATGGCTACACCTTC
>TRBV19|TRBJ1-5|-|-
CASRPRAAGNQPQHF
TGTGCCAGTAGGCCCCGGGCAGCAGGGAATCAGCCCCAGCATTTT
>TRBV11-3|TRBJ1-1|-|-
CASSLYRETEAFF
TGTGCCAGCAGCTTATACAGGGAGACTGAAGCTTTCTTT
>TRBV10-3|TRBJ2-2|TRBD2|-
CAITAGLAGAGELFF
TGTGCCATCACGGCTGGCCTAGCGGGAGCTGGGGAGCTGTTTTTT
>TRBV2|TRBJ2-7|TRBD2|-
CAISGTSGRSGYEQYF
TGTGCCATTTCCGGGACTAGCGGGAGAAGTGGGTACGAGCAGTACTTC